These 12 T cell receptor beta chains came from one sample sequenced in a study of T cells after yellow fever vaccination. Each CDR3 protein gets one entry after TCRdb re-called the 5' RACE reads with MiXCR. The table has hundreds of thousands of distinct CDR3 sequences, roughly an eighth seen once. The starting material was PBMCs, obtained on the day of the yellow fever booster vaccination. These receptors were collected from a man aged 25-45 years who received the YFV17D yellow fever vaccine.

There are a few counts of this clonotype. The CDR3 DNA reads as TGTGCCAGCAGCTGCGGGACAGCCCAAGAGACCCAGTACTTC. It specifies CASSCGTAQETQYF. The chain uses TRBV21-1 and TRBJ2-5; the table names TRBD1, a call not compared with the DNA. TRBV21-1 has pseudogene status. The CDR3 spans 14 residues.

This chain joins TRBV29-1 and TRBJ2-1; TRBD2 matches at 9 bases. After removal of 7 bases from V and 10 bases from J, the junction contained 17 bases not matched to a gene. This CDR3 is 15 amino acids long. Per germline, CDR1 SQVTM and CDR2 ANQGSEA. CDR3: CSDDRGTSLTWEQFF. CDR3 DNA: TGCAGCGATGATCGGGGGACTAGCCTCACCTGGGAGCAGTTCTTC.

A few counts support this clonotype. This chain joins TRBV6-2 or TRBV6-3 and TRBJ2-1; either TRBD1 or TRBD2 may supply D (5 bases each). The CDR3 extends over 17 amino acids. Germline CDR1 and CDR2: MNHEY and SVGEGT. Trimming took 2 bases from V and 5 from J, leaving 19 bases between them. DNA for the CDR3: TGTGCCAGCAGTTACATAAGGGGAGAACTCCAGAACAATGAGCAGTTCTTC. This sequence encodes CASSYIRGELQNNEQFF.

This clonotype was picked up a small number of times. V and J are TRBV18 and TRBJ2-5; D unresolved. V was shortened by 4 bases and J by 4 bases, with 10 bases between the two germline ends. The CDR3 covers 13 residues. Per germline, CDR1 KGHSH and CDR2 LQKENI. The chain's CDR3 is CASSRHWGETQYF. CDR3 nucleotides: TGTGCCAGCTCACGACATTGGGGAGAGACCCAGTACTTC.

This clonotype was detected only a few times. The chain carries TRBV10-3 and TRBJ2-1; possibly TRBD1 or TRBD2 for D (7 bases each). The CDR3 is 15 residues long. Germline values: CDR1 ENHRY, CDR2 SYGVKD. Trimming left V 7 bases short and J 2 bases short, with 15 bases between. In DNA, the CDR3 is TGTGCCATCAAAGGGGGGGACAGAACCTACAATGAGCAGTTCTTC. Its translation: CAIKGGDRTYNEQFF.

In its sample, this clonotype was seen a few times. The gene calls are TRBV3-1 and TRBJ2-1; D is perhaps TRBD2 (5 bases). Per germline, CDR1 LGHDT and CDR2 YNNKEL (reference sequence). Trimming took 1 base from V and 7 from J, leaving 11 bases between them. This CDR3 region has 14 residues. CDR3 amino acids: CASSQVVGKNEQFF. The DNA for the CDR3 is TGTGCCAGCAGCCAAGTTGTCGGGAAAAATGAGCAGTTCTTC.

The chain combines TRBV6-2 or TRBV6-3 with TRBJ2-3, with 12 bases identical to TRBD2. Germline V CDR1 and CDR2: MNHEY, SVGEGT. The CDR3 is 16 residues long. Trimming removed 2 bases from V and 2 bases from J; junction bases left unmatched: 2. CDR3 amino acids: CASSYGLAGSTDTQYF. In DNA form, the CDR3 reads TGTGCCAGCAGTTACGGACTAGCGGGATCCACAGATACGCAGTATTTT.

This clonotype was detected only a few times. CDR3 residues: CASSFSRGLGPNTGELFF. The DNA of the CDR3 is TGTGCCAGCAGCTTTTCCCGGGGTCTAGGCCCAAACACCGGGGAGCTGTTTTTT. The chain combines TRBV11-1 with TRBJ2-2; the D gene is possibly TRBD2 (5 bases). The length of the CDR3 is 18 residues. V shed 3 bases and J shed 2 bases, with 19 bases lying between them. Germline CDR1 is SGHAT and CDR2 is FQDESV (reference sequence).

The rearrangement joins TRBV9 to TRBJ1-2, with D unclear. This CDR3 comprises 15 residues. Trimming left V 4 bases short and J 6 bases short, with 19 bases between. The germline V gene has CDR1 SGDLS and CDR2 YYNGEE. CDR3 nucleotide sequence: TGTGCCAGCAGCCTCCTTTCTTCCCTAGCCCATGGCTACACCTTC. Translation gives CASSLLSSLAHGYTF.

This chain links TRBV5-5 with TRBJ2-7; TRBD2 might be the D (6 bases). The CDR3 has 16 residues. Germline V gene sequence: CDR1 SGHKS, CDR2 YYEKEE (reference sequence). Trimming removed 4 bases at V and 0 bases at J, with 17 bases between. This CDR3 is CASSLLGGVSSYEQYF. Here the CDR3 DNA reads TGTGCCAGCAGCCTACTTGGAGGGGTGAGCTCCTACGAGCAGTACTTC.

This clonotype was detected a few times. As DNA, the CDR3 is TGCAGCGTTCAGTCTTACAGGGGGAGCTCCTACAATGAGCAGTTCTTC. Its protein product is CSVQSYRGSSYNEQFF. The gene calls are TRBV29-1 and TRBJ2-1; 8 nucleotides match TRBD1. The germline V gene has CDR1 SQVTM and CDR2 ANQGSEA. With V trimmed by 5 bases and J by 0 bases, 9 bases remained unmatched. The CDR3 contains 16 residues.

This clonotype has more than one count but fewer than ten. The rearrangement joins TRBV5-1 to TRBJ2-3; no clear D. Germline V gives CDR1 SGHRS, CDR2 YFSETQ. The V end was cut by 0 bases, the J end by 4 bases, with 9 bases between. This CDR3 comprises 14 residues. This CDR3 is CASSLAQVPDTQYF. DNA for the CDR3: TGCGCCAGCAGCTTGGCCCAGGTGCCAGATACGCAGTATTTT.